Listed below are T cell receptor beta chains from one sample, sequenced in a study of T-cell reconstitution after alpha-beta-depleted transplantation in children. TCRdb re-analysed the PCR reads in MiXCR, keeping a single row per CDR3 protein. The sample has about 980,000 distinct CDR3 sequences, 25% to 35% seen once; the top ten hold roughly 31%. Material: PBMCs, mostly from graft donor cells, obtained 360 days after TCRalphabeta/CD19-depleted stem cell transplant. All receptors come from a boy less than two years old who had a stem cell transplant for SCID, so the T cells may come from the graft donor. CDR3s leave out the opening cysteine and the closing phenylalanine or tryptophan. Each record gives: V gene, J gene, CDR3 protein.

TRBV10-3	TRBJ1-1	AIRGTGRNTEAF
TRBV20-1	TRBJ2-6	SANNWSSGANVLT
TRBV5-5	TRBJ1-1	ASSDPSAKAF
TRBV5-1	TRBJ2-7	ASSSQQGWVYDEQY
TRBV28	TRBJ1-3	ASSSGDRWPRVTGNTIY
TRBV28	TRBJ2-7	ASSRGHPLEQY
TRBV7-2	TRBJ2-5	ASSLVGLAAYQETQY
TRBV5-1	TRBJ1-5	ASSLDDREQQPQH
TRBV20-1	TRBJ2-1	SATKQGRNEQF
TRBV4-3	TRBJ1-4	ASSQVPSGTGLPTNEKLF
TRBV9	TRBJ2-1	ASSPRLGNEQF
TRBV5-1	TRBJ2-3	ASSLVGRLSTDTQY
TRBV5-1	TRBJ2-7	ASSSDRLNEQY
TRBV4-1	TRBJ1-6	ASSSRASAPNSYNSPLH
TRBV4-1	TRBJ1-2	ASSSPGTGNLYGYT
TRBV20-1	TRBJ2-4	SASFGLRSAKNIQY
TRBV5-1	TRBJ2-3	ATSTGTRTDTQY
TRBV12-3/TRBV12-4	TRBJ2-2	ASSFTQGGTGELF
TRBV5-1	TRBJ1-4	ASRPQGAREKLF
TRBV18	TRBJ2-1	ASSPAAGGEQF
TRBV5-5	TRBJ2-5	ASSPLAGGWKETQY
TRBV7-9	TRBJ2-5	ASSRGTLEETQY
TRBV20-1	TRBJ2-7	SATGQGFYEQY
TRBV6-5	TRBJ1-2	ASSYSGTVRSGGYT
TRBV6-5	TRBJ1-5	ASSRYGGNQPQH
TRBV12-3/TRBV12-4	TRBJ2-7	ASSGTAALVPYEQY
TRBV20-1	TRBJ2-7	SANKPTGSDEQY
TRBV21-1	TRBJ2-6	ASSETASLSGANVLT
TRBV28	TRBJ1-6	ASSLRGKNSPLH
TRBV4-2	TRBJ2-7	ASSQGGAGVGYEQY
TRBV3-1	TRBJ2-5	ASSRLATQETQY
TRBV12-3/TRBV12-4	TRBJ2-7	ASSLRRAPYEQY